This TCR beta chain is drawn from a study of T-cell memory formation after mild COVID-19. Trimming cost V 4 bases and J 0 bases, with 13 bases left between them. The CDR3 spans 15 residues. The V gene's germline CDR1 is SQVTM and CDR2 ANQGSEA. Study conclusions and caveats: Confirmation was lacking for SARS-CoV-2 specificity of second-wave clones that peaked on day 37. For contracting clones, CD4+ ones sat mainly in CM and EM, CD8+ in EMRA.

A single record per CDR3 protein comes from TCRdb applying MiXCR to the 5' RACE reads. The sample has about 430,000 distinct CDR3 sequences, 20% to 30% seen once. Concerning this clonotype: Its matching antigen is unknown.

This clonotype was obtained from an adult woman who had mild COVID-19 (a few samples of this study predate the infection). Cell type and time point are not known. Sequencing input: PBMCs or a T cell subset sorted from them (not recorded which). The chain combines TRBV29-1 with TRBJ2-1; D is unclear. CDR3 coding DNA: TGCAGCGTTGTGGGCGCGGCGAGCTCCTACAATGAGCAGTTCTTC. Translated: CSVVGAASSYNEQFF.